These T cell receptor beta chains were read from a single sample in a study of blood T cell repertoires in COVID-19. Measured with immunoSEQ multiplex PCR; TCRdb has only the in-frame clones, and not every one. The table has fewer than 250,000 clones, 80% to 90% seen once. Sequencing input: PBMCs or T cells enriched from blood (not recorded which). All receptors come from a woman in her forties or fifties with acute COVID-19. The CDR3 runs from the conserved cysteine through the conserved F or W. A clone size is listed for some rows: how often the clone was seen (once, few, many), or a class if it is expanded.

J: TRBJ1-1
size: -
V: TRBV13
CDR3: CASSLAGGKAEAFF

J: TRBJ2-2
size: -
V: TRBV5-1
CDR3: CASSLASGYTGELFF

J: TRBJ2-1
size: -
V: TRBV5-1
CDR3: CASSLGLAGGNEQFF

J: TRBJ2-1
size: -
V: TRBV11-3
CDR3: CASSSGLYNEQFF

J: TRBJ1-2
size: -
V: TRBV7-2
CDR3: CASSLGASDRRSYGYTF

J: TRBJ2-1
size: -
V: TRBV5-4
CDR3: CASRAGTGGPYNEQFF

J: TRBJ2-5
size: -
V: TRBV7-2
CDR3: CASSLKMGGRVNF

J: TRBJ1-5
size: -
V: TRBV6-2/TRBV6-3
CDR3: CASSPAERGSGNQPQHF

J: TRBJ2-4
size: -
V: TRBV24-1
CDR3: CATSDAGQGIAINIQYF

J: TRBJ2-2
size: once
V: TRBV4-2
CDR3: CASSPDEEEAGELFF

J: TRBJ1-3
size: once
V: TRBV4-1
CDR3: CASSLPTKPGNTIYF

J: TRBJ1-4
size: -
V: TRBV28
CDR3: CATTGTGGKLFF

J: TRBJ2-7
size: once
V: TRBV27
CDR3: CASGTGGNLYEQYF

J: TRBJ2-3
size: -
V: TRBV11-3
CDR3: CASSLLGPASSTDTQYF

J: TRBJ2-1
size: -
V: TRBV6-1
CDR3: CASSELGVAYNEQFF

J: TRBJ2-3
size: -
V: TRBV6-2/TRBV6-3
CDR3: CASSYGSGTWGTDTQYF

J: TRBJ2-3
size: -
V: TRBV6-4
CDR3: CASSDSEGGADTQYF

J: TRBJ2-3
size: -
V: TRBV11-1
CDR3: CASSWTSGSADTQYF

J: TRBJ1-1
size: -
V: TRBV19
CDR3: CASSIAGQGSTEAFF

J: TRBJ1-1
size: few
V: TRBV5-1
CDR3: CASSFTALNTEAFF

J: TRBJ2-7
size: once
V: TRBV4-2
CDR3: CASSLPSGYEQYF

J: TRBJ2-7
size: -
V: TRBV6-5
CDR3: CASSYTGTGVHEQYF

J: TRBJ2-1
size: -
V: TRBV24-1
CDR3: CATSETSGNTIYNEQFF

J: TRBJ2-1
size: once
V: TRBV6-8
CDR3: CASSYPTPSGIKQDEQFF

J: TRBJ2-4
size: -
V: TRBV6-1
CDR3: CASSESRGVRAKNIQYF

J: TRBJ1-1
size: -
V: TRBV27
CDR3: CASILGAADTEAFF

J: TRBJ2-5
size: once
V: TRBV28
CDR3: CASSPWGGQETQYF

J: TRBJ2-7
size: -
V: TRBV27
CDR3: CASSLQGPYEQYF

J: TRBJ2-5
size: -
V: TRBV6-2/TRBV6-3
CDR3: CASSLGDNRETQYF

J: TRBJ2-3
size: -
V: TRBV20-1
CDR3: CSARYTDTQYF

J: TRBJ2-7
size: once
V: TRBV27
CDR3: CASSWPGQAQYEQYF

J: TRBJ1-5
size: -
V: TRBV7-3
CDR3: CASSRTGASNQPQHF

J: TRBJ2-7
size: -
V: TRBV18
CDR3: CASSPQYREGYEQYF

J: TRBJ1-1
size: -
V: TRBV28
CDR3: CASTDTEAFF

J: TRBJ2-3
size: -
V: TRBV7-2
CDR3: CASSLNGGSAADTQYF

J: TRBJ2-4
size: -
V: TRBV12-3/TRBV12-4
CDR3: CASSPLAKNIQYF

J: TRBJ2-7
size: -
V: TRBV6-1
CDR3: CASSEYAGGEGEQYF

J: TRBJ2-2
size: -
V: TRBV7-2
CDR3: CASSSSGGWANTGELFF

J: TRBJ2-5
size: -
V: TRBV5-1
CDR3: CASRRATSRETQYF

J: TRBJ1-4
size: -
V: TRBV5-1
CDR3: CASSLDSFNEKLFF

J: TRBJ1-6
size: -
V: TRBV30
CDR3: CAWSVTGTNSPLHF

J: TRBJ2-7
size: -
V: TRBV7-6
CDR3: CASSLENNYEQYF